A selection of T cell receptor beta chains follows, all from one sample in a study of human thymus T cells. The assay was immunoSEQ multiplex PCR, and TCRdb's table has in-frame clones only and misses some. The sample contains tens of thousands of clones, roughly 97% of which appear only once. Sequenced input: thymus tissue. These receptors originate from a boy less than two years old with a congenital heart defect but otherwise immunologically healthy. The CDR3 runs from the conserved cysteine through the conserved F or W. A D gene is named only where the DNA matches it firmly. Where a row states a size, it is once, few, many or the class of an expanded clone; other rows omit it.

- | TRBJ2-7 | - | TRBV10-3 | TGTGCCATCAGTGAGTATAGGCCCTACGAGCAGTACTTC | CAISEYRPYEQYF
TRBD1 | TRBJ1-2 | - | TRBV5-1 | TGCGCCAGCAGCTGGGGGACAGGAGCTCATGACTATGGCTACACCTTC | CASSWGTGAHDYGYTF
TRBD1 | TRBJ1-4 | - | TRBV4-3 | TGCGCCAGCAGCCCGGGACAGGCAAATGAAAAACTGTTTTTT | CASSPGQANEKLFF
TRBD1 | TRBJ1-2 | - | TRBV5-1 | TGCGCCAGCAGCTTAAAAACAGGGGATCCCTGGGATCTCTATGGCTACACCTTC | CASSLKTGDPWDLYGYTF
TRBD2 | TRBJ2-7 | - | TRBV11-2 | TGTGCCAGCAGCTTAAAGGGGGACCGGACTAGCGGATCCTACGAGCAGTACTTC | CASSLKGDRTSGSYEQYF
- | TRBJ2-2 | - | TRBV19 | TGTGCCAGTAGTACAACATGGAACACCGGGGAGCTGTTTTTT | CASSTTWNTGELFF
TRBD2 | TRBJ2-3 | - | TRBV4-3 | TGCGCCAGCAGCCAGGACGGACTAGCGGGGGATACGCAGTATTTT | CASSQDGLAGDTQYF
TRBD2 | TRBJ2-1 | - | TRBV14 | TGTGCCAGCAGCCAAGGAGGGTTCGCGGGAGGGCCGGGGGGTCACAATGAGCAGTTCTTC | CASSQGGFAGGPGGHNEQFF
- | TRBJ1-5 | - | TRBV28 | TGTGCCAGCGCCCTCTTGCCAGGCTATCAGCCCCAGCATTTT | CASALLPGYQPQHF
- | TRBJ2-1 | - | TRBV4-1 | TGCGCCAGCAGCCAAGATTACCCGGGACTCATCGATGAGCAGTTCTTC | CASSQDYPGLIDEQFF
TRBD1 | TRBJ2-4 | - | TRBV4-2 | TGTGCCAGCAGCCAAGTCCCCTATGCCCCGGGACAGGGGCCCCACGGAGCCAAAAACATTCAGTACTTC | CASSQVPYAPGQGPHGAKNIQYF
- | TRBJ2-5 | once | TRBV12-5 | TGTGCTAGTGGTGACCTGGGGTGGCAAGAGACCCAGTACTTC | CASGDLGWQETQYF
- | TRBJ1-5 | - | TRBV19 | TGTGCCAGTAGTATCCGCTGGACAGAAAATAGCAATCAGCCCCAGCATTTT | CASSIRWTENSNQPQHF
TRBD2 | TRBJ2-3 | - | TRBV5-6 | TGTGCCAGCAGCTCGGAGCCTAGCGGGAGGGCCCGGTTGGCAGATACGCAGTATTTT | CASSSEPSGRARLADTQYF
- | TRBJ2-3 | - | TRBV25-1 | TGTGCCACAGGGGCCGACAATAGCACAGATACGCAGTATTTT | CATGADNSTDTQYF
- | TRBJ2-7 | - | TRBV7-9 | TGTGCCAGCATGATTGGGAATAGCGGCAGGGGGGACTACGAGCAGTACTTC | CASMIGNSGRGDYEQYF
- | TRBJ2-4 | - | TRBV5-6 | TGTGCCAGCAGCTGGGATGCCAAAAACATTCAGTACTTC | CASSWDAKNIQYF
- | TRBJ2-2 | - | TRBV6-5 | TGTGCCAGCAGTCCTGGACAGTCTTCCTTCGGGGAGCTGTTTTTT | CASSPGQSSFGELFF
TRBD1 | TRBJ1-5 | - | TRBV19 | TGTGCCAGTAGTAAGCGGGGCAGGGGGGACAATCAGCCCCAGCATTTT | CASSKRGRGDNQPQHF
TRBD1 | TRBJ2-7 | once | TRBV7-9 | TGTGCCAGCAGCCGGGACAGAACCTACGAGCAGTACTTC | CASSRDRTYEQYF
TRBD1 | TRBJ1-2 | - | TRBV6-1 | TGTGCCAGCAGTGGGGACAGGCACCCAATTAGGCGGGGCTACACCTTC | CASSGDRHPIRRGYTF
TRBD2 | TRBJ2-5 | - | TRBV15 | TGTGCCACCAGCAGAGATCTGAGGACTAGCGGGGGCGGGGAGACCCAGTACTTC | CATSRDLRTSGGGETQYF
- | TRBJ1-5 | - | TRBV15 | TGTGCCACCAGGGAGGGGTACAATCAGCCCCAGCATTTT | CATREGYNQPQHF
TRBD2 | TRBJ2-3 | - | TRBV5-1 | TGCGCCAGCAGCTTGGAGGGGACTAGCGAGGTCACAGATACGCAGTATTTT | CASSLEGTSEVTDTQYF
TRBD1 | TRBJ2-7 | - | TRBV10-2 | TGCGCCGCCCAGGGGGCGCGTGAGCAGTACTTC | CAAQGAREQYF
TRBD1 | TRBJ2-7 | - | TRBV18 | TGTGCCAGCTCACCACCGTTCAGGACAGGGCCCCCCTACGAGCAGTACTTC | CASSPPFRTGPPYEQYF
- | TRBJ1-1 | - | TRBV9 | TGTGCCAGCAGCGTAGCTACTATCAACACTGAAGCTTTCTTT | CASSVATINTEAFF
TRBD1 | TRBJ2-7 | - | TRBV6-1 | TGTGCCAGCAGTGAAGATCGGGACAGGGCCTACGAGCAGTACTTC | CASSEDRDRAYEQYF
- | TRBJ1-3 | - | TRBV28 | TGTGCCAGCAATGGGAGGACAGCCGTTTCTGGAAACACCATATATTTT | CASNGRTAVSGNTIYF
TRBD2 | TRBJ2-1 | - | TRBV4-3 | TGCGCCAGCAGCCACCTCGGGGGGGCCAACAATGAGCAGTTCTTC | CASSHLGGANNEQFF
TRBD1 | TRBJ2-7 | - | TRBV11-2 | TGTGCCAGCAGCTTAGATAGGGTTCCGACAGGGGGTTTGATCTTC | CASSLDRVPTGGLIF
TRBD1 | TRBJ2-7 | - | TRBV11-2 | TGTGCCAGCAGCTTAGGCCGACAGGGCTCCTACGAGCAGTACTTC | CASSLGRQGSYEQYF
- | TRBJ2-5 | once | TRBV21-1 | TGTGCCAGCAGCAAAGTTCGTTGGCAGCCTACACTGAATCAAGAGACCCAGTACTTC | CASSKVRWQPTLNQETQYF
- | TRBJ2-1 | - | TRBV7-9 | TGTGCCAGCAGCTTATTTGGTCCTACTAGTCTTGGCAATGAGCAGTTCTTC | CASSLFGPTSLGNEQFF
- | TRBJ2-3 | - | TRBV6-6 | TGTGCCAGCAGTTACTCGACGCCATTGGGAGCAGATACGCAGTATTTT | CASSYSTPLGADTQYF